A selection of T cell receptor beta chains follows, all from one sample in a study of T cells in Graves' hyperthyroidism and ophthalmopathy. MiXCR, run by TCRdb on the multiplex PCR reads, gives a single entry per CDR3 protein. The table has 700,000 or so distinct CDR3 sequences, roughly 17% seen once. Sequenced sample: blood. Receptors were obtained from a man in his late teens or twenties with Graves' hyperthyroidism. CDR3s include the opening cysteine and the closing phenylalanine or tryptophan. The order of the fields is J gene, clone size, D gene, V gene, CDR3 DNA, CDR3 protein. The D gene is left open where the match is weak. Clone size is stated in some rows and not others, as once, few, many or a class when expanded.

TRBJ2-7 | NA | NA | TRBV11-2 | TGTGCCACCGATAAGGGCGAGCAGTACTTC | CATDKGEQYF
TRBJ2-7 | few | NA | TRBV28 | TGTGCCGGCAAACGACTAGGGAGCTCCTACGAGCAGTACTTC | CAGKRLGSSYEQYF
TRBJ2-7 | many | NA | TRBV28 | TGTGCCAGCATGTTAGGGAACTCCTACGAGCAGTACTTC | CASMLGNSYEQYF
TRBJ2-1 | NA | TRBD2 | TRBV20-1 | TGCAGTGCTCCGGAGCTAGCGGAGAGCTCCAATGAGCAGTTCTTC | CSAPELAESSNEQFF
TRBJ1-1 | few | NA | TRBV6-1 | TGTGCCAGCAGTTCCCTTGGGGAAGCTTTCTTT | CASSSLGEAFF
TRBJ2-7 | many | TRBD2 | TRBV5-1 | TGCGCCAGCAGCCCCGGACTAGCGATAAGCTCCTACGAGCAGTACTTC | CASSPGLAISSYEQYF
TRBJ2-7 | many | NA | TRBV28 | TGTGCCAGCAGTACTACAGGCAGGGTCTACGAGCAGTACTTC | CASSTTGRVYEQYF
TRBJ1-2 | NA | TRBD1 | TRBV24-1 | TGTGCCACCAGTGACTCGGACAGGGTAGGCTATGGCTACACCTTC | CATSDSDRVGYGYTF
TRBJ1-5 | many | NA | TRBV12-3/TRBV12-4 | TGTGCCAGCAGCACTGGGGGATGGGATCAGCCCCAGCATTTT | CASSTGGWDQPQHF
TRBJ2-3 | NA | NA | TRBV12-3/TRBV12-4 | TGTGCCAGCAGCCCACTGCCTAGGATCACAGATACGCAGTATTTT | CASSPLPRITDTQYF
TRBJ2-3 | NA | NA | TRBV20-1 | TGCAGTGCCGGTGAGAGCGGCACAGATACGCAGTATTTT | CSAGESGTDTQYF
TRBJ1-1 | NA | NA | TRBV7-9 | TGTGCCAGCAGCCCTCCCTACCAGAACACTGAAGCTTTCTTT | CASSPPYQNTEAFF
TRBJ2-1 | few | TRBD2 | TRBV5-1 | TGCGTCAGCAGCTCTACCTCCGCGGGAGGTTTCAATGAGCAGTTCTTC | CVSSSTSAGGFNEQFF
TRBJ2-2 | many | TRBD2 | TRBV28 | TGTGCCAGCAGCTTTCGACTAGCGGCCGGGGAGCTGTTTTTT | CASSFRLAAGELFF
TRBJ2-1 | many | TRBD2 | TRBV7-3 | TGTGCCAGCGCGGGAGGCCAGTCGGATGAGCAGTTCTTC | CASAGGQSDEQFF
TRBJ2-1 | NA | NA | TRBV19 | TGTGCCAGTAGTATGAGGGGGAGGGACAATGAGCAGTTCTTC | CASSMRGRDNEQFF
TRBJ2-2 | few | TRBD2 | TRBV7-6 | TGTGCCAGCAGCCGCGGACTAGCGGGTGACACCGGGGAGCTGTTTTTT | CASSRGLAGDTGELFF
TRBJ2-3 | many | TRBD2 | TRBV2 | TGTGCCAGCAGTGAGGGTCTAGCGGGGCTCAGCACAGATACGCAGTATTTT | CASSEGLAGLSTDTQYF
TRBJ2-5 | many | NA | TRBV3-1 | TGTGCCAGCAGCCAAGATGGCCAGCCGCAAGAGACCCAGTACTTC | CASSQDGQPQETQYF
TRBJ2-1 | many | NA | TRBV28 | TGTGCCAGCAGCCCAGGGGTCGAGCAGTTCTTC | CASSPGVEQFF
TRBJ2-2 | few | NA | TRBV28 | TGTGCCAGCAGTTTCTGGCGATCGAACACCGGGGAGCTGTTTTTT | CASSFWRSNTGELFF
TRBJ1-5 | NA | TRBD1 | TRBV12-3/TRBV12-4 | TGTGCCAGCAGTTTAGGGACAGGGGTTAATGGCAATCAGCCCCAGCATTTT | CASSLGTGVNGNQPQHF
TRBJ2-7 | many | NA | TRBV6-5 | TGTGCCAGCAGTTACTCTGCTGGAACCTACGAGCAGTACTTC | CASSYSAGTYEQYF
TRBJ2-3 | many | TRBD2 | TRBV11-2 | TGTGCCAGTAGCGGGACAACCACAGATACGCAGTATTTT | CASSGTTTDTQYF